This T cell receptor (beta chain) is from a study of blood T cell repertoires in COVID-19. Study details: Italy, Spain and the United States were the sources of the convalescent and acute COVID-19 samples. From T cells, B-cell-depleted T cells, or PBMCs came the material, which was cDNA or gDNA.

Cohort assignment relied on participant-reported clinical history. Per the germline V gene, CDR1 is MNHEY and CDR2 is SVGAGI. Trimming stripped 2 bases from V and 2 bases from J, with 16 bases between. This CDR3 has 16 residues. Source study methods: Estimated nucleated cell counts came from reference gene primer amplification. Clones were read by immunoSEQ multiplex PCR, and TCRdb kept only the in-frame ones, dropping some. V and J calls and clone size come straight from that table; D and trimming were deduced from the DNA. The sample consists of approximately 330,000 clones, around 85% of them appearing once.

Sample: PBMCs or T cells enriched from blood (not recorded which). The TCR was taken from a woman aged 40 to 50 with acute COVID-19. The chain carries TRBV6-5 and TRBJ2-7; D is perhaps TRBD2 (6 bases). The CDR3 nucleotides read TGTGCCAGCAGTTACGGGGGGTCAAGACTGACCTACGAGCAGTACTTC. It specifies CASSYGGSRLTYEQYF.